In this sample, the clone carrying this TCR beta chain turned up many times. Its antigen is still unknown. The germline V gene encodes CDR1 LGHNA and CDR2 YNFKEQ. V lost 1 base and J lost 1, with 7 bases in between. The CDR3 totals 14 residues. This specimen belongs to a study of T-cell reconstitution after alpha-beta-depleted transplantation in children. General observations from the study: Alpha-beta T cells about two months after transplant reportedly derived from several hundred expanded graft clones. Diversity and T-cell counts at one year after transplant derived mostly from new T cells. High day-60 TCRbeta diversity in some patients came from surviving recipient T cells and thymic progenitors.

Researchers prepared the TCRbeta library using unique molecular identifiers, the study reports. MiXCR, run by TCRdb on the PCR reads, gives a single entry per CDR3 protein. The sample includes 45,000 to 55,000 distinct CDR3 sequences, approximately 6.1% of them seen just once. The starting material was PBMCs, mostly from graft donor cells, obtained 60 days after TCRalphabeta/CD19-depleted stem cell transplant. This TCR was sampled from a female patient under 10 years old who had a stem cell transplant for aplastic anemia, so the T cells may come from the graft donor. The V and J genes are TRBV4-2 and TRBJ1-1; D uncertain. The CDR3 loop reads CASSQGLKNTEAFF. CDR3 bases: TGTGCCAGCAGCCAAGGACTGAAGAACACTGAAGCTTTCTTT.